The 2 T cell receptor beta chains given below trace back to one sample, sequenced in a study of cytomegalovirus exposure and HLA in healthy donors. The PCR employed 60 Vbeta primers together with 13 Jbeta primers. Method: immunoSEQ multiplex PCR; TCRdb's copy keeps in-frame clones and lacks some. The specimen's table records some 120,000 clones. Material for sequencing was PBMCs. The receptor set was obtained from a man between 18 and 35 years old in good health and CMV-seronegative.

This chain uses TRBV2 with TRBJ2-7, with 7 bases lining up with TRBD2. V was clipped by 4 bases and J by 7 bases; unmatched bases: 1. CDR1 is SNHLY, CDR2 FYNNEI, per germline. This CDR3 comprises 11 residues. The CDR3 region is CASSGGGEQYF. The CDR3, as DNA: TGTGCCAGCAGTGGGGGGGGAGAGCAGTACTTC.

The chain carries TRBV5-1 and TRBJ2-3, with 8 bases lining up with TRBD2. The germline V gene has CDR1 SGHRS and CDR2 YFSETQ. J lost 0 bases, V lost 0 bases, and 9 bases had no gene match. This CDR3 has 18 residues. Here the CDR3 reads CASSLDLPGLGSTDTQYF. The CDR3, as DNA: TGCGCCAGCAGCTTGGACCTCCCGGGACTAGGGAGCACAGATACGCAGTATTTT.